Below are 2 T cell receptor beta chains sequenced from a single sample in a study of blood T cell repertoires in COVID-19. Libraries were prepared by immunoSEQ multiplex PCR; TCRdb keeps only in-frame clonotypes and omits some of them. The table has some 170,000 clones, about 83% seen once. Input material: peripheral blood. These receptors came from a woman in her 70s with COVID-19, enrolled during active disease.

J is TRBJ1-2 and V is TRBV7-9; D uncertain. The germline V gene encodes CDR1 SEHNR and CDR2 FQNEAQ (reference sequence). The CDR3 is made up of 13 amino acids. V lost 0 bases, J lost 2 bases, and 4 bases lay in between. The CDR3 loop is CASSLAINYGYTF. CDR3 DNA: TGTGCCAGCAGCTTAGCTATCAACTATGGCTACACCTTC.

The gene calls are TRBV19 and TRBJ1-1; TRBD1 matches at 8 bases. With 5 bases clipped from V and 2 bases from J, the junction kept 4 bases outside the gene matches. The germline V gene has CDR1 LNHDA and CDR2 SQIVND (reference sequence). The CDR3 consists of 14 residues. The CDR3 sequence is CASSPGGSNTEAFF. CDR3 bases: TGTGCCAGTAGTCCAGGGGGCTCAAACACTGAAGCTTTCTTT.